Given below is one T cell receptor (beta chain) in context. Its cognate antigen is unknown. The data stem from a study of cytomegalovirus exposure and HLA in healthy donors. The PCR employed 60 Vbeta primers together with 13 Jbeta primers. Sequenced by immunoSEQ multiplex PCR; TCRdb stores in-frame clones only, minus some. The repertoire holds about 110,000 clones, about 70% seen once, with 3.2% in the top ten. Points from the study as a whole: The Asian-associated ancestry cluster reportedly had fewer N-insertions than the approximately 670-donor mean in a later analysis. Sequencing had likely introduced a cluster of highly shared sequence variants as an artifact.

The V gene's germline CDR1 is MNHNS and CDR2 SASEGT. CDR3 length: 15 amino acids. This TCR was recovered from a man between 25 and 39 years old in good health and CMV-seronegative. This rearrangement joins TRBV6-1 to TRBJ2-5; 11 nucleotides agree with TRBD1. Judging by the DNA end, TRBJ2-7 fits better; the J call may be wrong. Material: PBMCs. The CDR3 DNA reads TGTGCCAGCAGTCTCCGGGACAGGGGGTCCTACGAGCAGTACTTC. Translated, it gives CASSLRDRGSYEQYF.